Each of the 5 T cell receptor beta chains below was sequenced from the same sample in a study of T cell responses to AZD1222 COVID-19 vaccine. Sequenced by immunoSEQ multiplex PCR; TCRdb stores in-frame clones only, minus some. In the table there are about 83,000 clones, approximately 87% of which are singletons. The material was peripheral blood, obtained on day 0 of MenACWY control vaccination. Every receptor here comes from an adult in good health.

The chain carries TRBV19 and TRBJ2-7; TRBD2 matches at 8 bases. Looked up from germline, CDR1 is LNHDA and CDR2 is SQIVND (reference sequence). The CDR3 consists of 15 residues. V lost 6 bases, J lost 4 bases, and 11 bases stayed unmatched. CDR3 sequence: CASRLREGLVYEQYF. CDR3 in DNA: TGTGCCAGTAGGCTACGGGAGGGCCTAGTATACGAGCAGTACTTC.

The CDR3 is CASSFPGASPYEQYF. The CDR3 DNA reads as TGTGCCAGCAGCTTCCCCGGGGCCTCCCCCTACGAGCAGTACTTC. The rearrangement joins TRBV5-5 to TRBJ2-7; TRBD1 or TRBD2 may be the D gene (5 bases each). Germline assignment: CDR1 SGHKS and CDR2 YYEKEE (reference sequence). V was trimmed by 2 bases and J by 2 bases, leaving 14 bases between them. This CDR3 is 15 amino acids long.

The chain uses TRBV5-4 and TRBJ2-3; D may be TRBD1 (6 bases). The germline gives CDR1 SGHNT, CDR2 YYREEE (reference sequence). The CDR3 runs 19 residues. V gave up 0 bases and J gave up 2 bases, with 22 bases separating them. The CDR3 region has the DNA TGTGCCAGCAGCTTGGAGGGTCGAGGGACACTACTTCTCACAGATACGCAGTATTTT. Amino acids: CASSLEGRGTLLLTDTQYF.

The J gene is TRBJ2-7, the V gene TRBV4-1, with D possibly being TRBD2 (6 bases). The germline V and J ends were trimmed by 0 bases and 4 bases, with 16 bases remaining between them. Germline CDR1 is MGHRA and CDR2 is YSYEKL. This CDR3 has 16 residues. In DNA, the CDR3 is TGCGCCAGCAGCCAAGACGAGGGACGTGGAGGGTACGAGCAGTACTTC. Its protein product is CASSQDEGRGGYEQYF.

The chain couples TRBV7-9 to TRBJ1-1; the D is unclear. Germline V gives CDR1 SEHNR, CDR2 FQNEAQ (reference sequence). CDR3 length: 13 amino acids. V was trimmed by 5 bases and J by 2 bases, leaving 9 bases between them. The CDR3: CASSPEGNTEAFF. The DNA of the CDR3 is TGTGCCAGCAGCCCGGAGGGTAACACTGAAGCTTTCTTT.